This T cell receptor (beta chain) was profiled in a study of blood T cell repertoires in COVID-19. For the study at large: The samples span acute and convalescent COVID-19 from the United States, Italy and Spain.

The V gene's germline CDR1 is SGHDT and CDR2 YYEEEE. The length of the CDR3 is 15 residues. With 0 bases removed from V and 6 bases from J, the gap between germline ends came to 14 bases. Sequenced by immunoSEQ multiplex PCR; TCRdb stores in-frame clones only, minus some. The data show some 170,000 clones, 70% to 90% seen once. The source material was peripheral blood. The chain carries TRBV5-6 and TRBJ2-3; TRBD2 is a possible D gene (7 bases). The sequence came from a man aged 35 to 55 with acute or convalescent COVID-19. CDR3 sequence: CASSLAFGGQDTQYF. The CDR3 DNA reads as TGTGCCAGCAGCTTGGCTTTCGGGGGGCAGGATACGCAGTATTTT.